The subject of this entry is one TCR beta chain. This entry is derived from a study of cytomegalovirus exposure and HLA in healthy donors. The PCR contained 60 Vbeta and 13 Jbeta primers. Some clones are missing from TCRdb's copy, which holds only in-frame ones; the method was immunoSEQ multiplex PCR. The table lists 150,000 or so clones, 80% to 90% of them singletons. This TCR was sampled from a man younger than 35 in good health and CMV-seropositive. The sequenced sample consisted of PBMCs.

This CDR3 is CASSAGQGMGQPQHF. Here the CDR3 DNA reads TGTGCCAGCAGTGCGGGACAGGGAATGGGTCAGCCCCAGCATTTT. V is TRBV6-5 and J is TRBJ1-5, with TRBD1 matching over 9 bases. J gave up 6 bases and V 5 bases, and 8 bases lay outside the gene matches. This CDR3 comprises 15 residues. Germline V CDR1 and CDR2: MNHEY, SVGAGI.